What follows are 5 T cell receptor beta chains derived from one specimen sequenced in a study of blood T cell repertoires in COVID-19. The repertoire was sequenced with immunoSEQ multiplex PCR; TCRdb's copy has only in-frame clones and lacks some. In the table there are roughly 150,000 clones, approximately 90% of which are singletons. Sequencing was performed on peripheral blood. Receptors originate from a man aged 18 to 35 with COVID-19, enrolled during active disease.

The CDR3 coding sequence is TGTGCCAGCAGCCGTCCGGAGGGAGGCACAGATACGCAGTATTTT. It yields the protein CASSRPEGGTDTQYF. This chain links TRBV13 with TRBJ2-3, with D possibly being TRBD2 (6 bases). The V and J ends lost 5 bases and 1 base respectively, with 13 bases between them. Looked up from germline, CDR1 is PRHDT and CDR2 is FYEKMQ (reference sequence). The CDR3 spans 15 residues.

This clone occurred once. This chain joins TRBV11-2 and TRBJ2-5, with 8 bases aligning to TRBD1. The germline V gene has CDR1 SGHAT and CDR2 FQNNGV. The trim removed 1 base at V and 4 bases at J, leaving 11 bases unmatched. This CDR3 is 17 amino acids long. The CDR3 DNA sequence: TGTGCCAGCAGCTTAGTGGTCGTGGCAGGGGGCTCAGAGACCCAGTACTTC. It translates to CASSLVVVAGGSETQYF.

The chain uses TRBV9 and TRBJ1-5; D uncertain. Germline V lookup: CDR1 SGDLS, CDR2 YYNGEE. The CDR3 loop spans 13 amino acids. Trimming stripped 0 bases from V and 11 bases from J, with 12 bases between. This chain's CDR3 is CASSVDPEGAQHF. CDR3 DNA sequence: TGTGCCAGCAGCGTAGACCCAGAGGGAGCCCAGCATTTT.

The rearrangement joins TRBV7-8 to TRBJ2-7; 12 nucleotides align to TRBD2. The CDR3 contains 14 residues. Germline loops: CDR1 SGHVS, CDR2 FQNEAQ. Trimming removed 3 bases from V and 5 bases from J; junction bases left unmatched: 2. The CDR3 is CASSFWTSGDEQYF. CDR3 in DNA: TGTGCCAGCAGCTTCTGGACTAGCGGGGACGAGCAGTACTTC.

The chain employs TRBV28 and TRBJ2-7; D is perhaps TRBD2 (5 bases). CDR1 and CDR2 from the germline V gene are MDHEN and SYDVKM. Trimming shortened V by 6 bases and J by 6 bases, and 15 bases separated the two germline ends. The CDR3 covers 13 residues. The CDR3 DNA reads TGTGCCAGCAGAAAAGGACTGGCCCTCGAGCAGTACTTC. Protein product: CASRKGLALEQYF.